A single sample gave rise to the 10 T cell receptor beta chains below, sequenced in a study of CD8 T cells in ankylosing spondylitis. TCRdb re-analysed the 5' RACE reads in MiXCR, keeping a single row per CDR3 protein. The sample shows more than 100,000 distinct CDR3 sequences, roughly 11% of them seen only once. Sequenced material: blood, either unsorted or a sorted T cell fraction (not recorded which). These receptors came from a female donor with ankylosing spondylitis or in good health (not recorded which).

The chain uses TRBV29-1 and TRBJ1-2; D is perhaps TRBD1 (6 bases). The V end lost 3 bases, the J end lost 7 bases, and 24 bases lay between the germline ends. Germline CDR1 and CDR2: SQVTM and ANQGSEA. CDR3 length: 16 residues. CDR3 protein: CSVDGAGVRSVVGYTF. CDR3 in DNA: TGCAGCGTTGACGGGGCAGGGGTTCGGAGCGTAGTTGGCTACACCTTC.

There are many counts of this clonotype. The chain uses TRBV18 and TRBJ2-1; 9 nucleotides match TRBD2. This CDR3 spans 16 amino acids. V shed 8 bases and J 3 bases; nucleotides not matched to a gene: 11. Germline loops: CDR1 KGHSH, CDR2 LQKENI. Written as DNA, the CDR3 is TGTGCCAGCCGCCGGACAGCGGGAGGAAACTACAATGAGCAGTTCTTC. Translation gives CASRRTAGGNYNEQFF.

In this sample, this clonotype turned up many times. V is TRBV12-3 or TRBV12-4 and J is TRBJ2-3, with 7 nucleotides matching TRBD2. V shed 6 bases and J 6 bases; nucleotides not matched to a gene: 3. The CDR3 sequence is 12 residues long. The DNA for the CDR3 is TGTGCCAGCAGCCAGGGAGGGGATACGCAGTATTTT. Translating it yields CASSQGGDTQYF.

This clonotype has at least ten counts. This sequence joins TRBV20-1 and TRBJ2-7, with TRBD1 matching over 10 bases. Germline V gene lookup returns CDR1 DFQATT and CDR2 SNEGSKA (reference sequence). V dropped 7 bases and J dropped 4; count of bases not matched to a gene: 4. CDR3 length: 12 residues. This chain's CDR3 is CSEGGQGYEQYF. The CDR3 DNA sequence: TGCAGTGAAGGGGGACAGGGGTACGAGCAGTACTTC.

This chain links TRBV30 with TRBJ1-5, with 8 bases lining up with TRBD1. CDR1 and CDR2 (germline): GTSNPN, SVGIG (reference sequence). With V trimmed by 1 base and J by 4 bases, 6 bases remained unmatched. The CDR3 is 15 residues long. In nucleotides, the CDR3 is TGTGCCTGGAGTGGAGGTCAGGGGGCGAATCAGCCCCAGCATTTT. Amino acid sequence: CAWSGGQGANQPQHF.

Ten or more counts support this clonotype. The gene calls are TRBV6-1 and TRBJ2-7; 9 bases are a match to TRBD1. Germline trimming cut 2 bases from V and 7 bases from J; bases unmatched to any gene: 6. Germline V gene lookup returns CDR1 MNHNS and CDR2 SASEGT. The length of the CDR3 is 14 residues. In DNA, the CDR3 is TGTGCCAGCAGTGAAATTAGGACAGGGGTTGAGCAGTACTTC. Its protein product is CASSEIRTGVEQYF.

This clonotype was observed at least ten times. The chain uses TRBV20-1 and TRBJ2-7, with D unresolved. The CDR3 loop spans 15 amino acids. Germline CDR1 DFQATT, CDR2 SNEGSKA (reference sequence). V lost 3 bases and J lost 9, with 24 bases in between. CDR3 sequence (DNA): TGCAGTGCTAGGGCGCAATCCTCTGACTCAGGTGTGCAGTACTTC. This translates into CSARAQSSDSGVQYF.

The chain recombines TRBV6-2 or TRBV6-3 with TRBJ2-1; TRBD2 agrees at 9 bases. The ends lost 6 bases at V and 9 bases at J; junction bases unmatched: 9. This CDR3 comprises 14 residues. Germline V lookup: CDR1 MNHEY, CDR2 SVGEGT. The DNA of the CDR3 is TGTGCCAGCAGAGGTGGCGGGGGGGCAAGTGAGCAGTTCTTC. Translation: CASRGGGGASEQFF.

This clonotype showed up just a few times. A read error may be the cause here, since a much bigger clone is one base away. The genes are TRBV4-1 and TRBJ2-3, with D possibly TRBD1 on 5 matching bases. Germline V gene sequence: CDR1 MGHRA, CDR2 YSYEKL. The CDR3 sequence is 14 residues long. V lost 6 bases to trimming and J lost 4 bases, with 14 bases between them. The CDR3 DNA is TGCGCCAGCAGTCCTAAGGGGCTAGCAGATACGCAGTATTTT. Residues: CASSPKGLADTQYF.

In its sample, this clonotype was seen many times. The chain recombines TRBV24-1 with TRBJ2-1; D might be TRBD2 (6 bases). The germline gives CDR1 KGHDR, CDR2 SFDVKD. V lost 4 bases, J lost 7 bases, and 16 bases lay in between. The CDR3 runs 15 residues. The CDR3 region is CATSDPRDFLNEQFF. The CDR3 coding sequence is TGTGCCACCAGTGACCCCCGGGACTTTCTTAATGAGCAGTTCTTC.